This T cell receptor (beta chain) was obtained from a study of T cell changes during pregnancy in multiple sclerosis. Trimming left V 4 bases short and J 0 bases short, with 5 bases between. CDR3 length: 13 amino acids. Germline V gene data show CDR1 as SGHDT and CDR2 as YYEEEE. Some clones are missing from TCRdb's copy, which holds only in-frame ones; the method was immunoSEQ multiplex PCR. The sample carries fewer than 140,000 clones, about nine tenths recorded once. The source was peripheral blood, collected after pregnancy. This sequence originates from a female donor with multiple sclerosis, enrolled in a pregnancy study. The chain has TRBV5-6 and TRBJ2-1, with D uncertain. CDR3 in amino acids: CASSESSYNEQFF. The DNA of the CDR3 is TGTGCCAGCAGCGAGAGCTCCTACAATGAGCAGTTCTTC.